The 9 T cell receptor beta chains listed next were all sequenced from one sample in a study of blood T cell repertoires in COVID-19. The table came from immunoSEQ multiplex PCR; TCRdb's copy has only in-frame clones and leaves some out. Of over 150,000 clones in the sample, approximately 86% were seen once. Sequences were obtained from peripheral blood. Every receptor here comes from a man younger than 40 with acute or convalescent COVID-19.

J is TRBJ2-2 and V is TRBV5-1; 12 bases match TRBD1. The J segment lost 7 bases and the V segment lost 9 bases, leaving 7 bases of the junction unmatched. CDR3 length: 14 residues. The germline V gene has CDR1 SGHRS and CDR2 YFSETQ. Here the CDR3 reads CATKGQGANGELFF. CDR3 nucleotides: TGCGCCACCAAGGGACAGGGGGCGAACGGGGAGCTGTTTTTT.

This chain joins TRBV6-2 or TRBV6-3 and TRBJ1-1, with D uncertain. The germline V and J ends were trimmed by 5 bases and 0 bases, with 10 bases remaining between them. In germline, CDR1 is MNHEY, CDR2 SVGEGT. The CDR3 consists of 14 residues. CDR3 amino acids: CASSPAGMNTEAFF. The DNA for the CDR3 is TGTGCCAGCAGTCCAGCGGGGATGAACACTGAAGCTTTCTTT.

This clone was seen a handful of times. The rearrangement joins TRBV11-2 to TRBJ1-1; a possible D gene is TRBD1 (6 bases). Deletions cut 4 bases from V and 0 bases from J, with 21 bases between. The CDR3 has 18 amino acids. Germline V gene lookup returns CDR1 SGHAT and CDR2 FQNNGV. CDR3 nucleotides: TGTGCCAGCAGCTCCACCGTCTTATTAGGGGGTATGAACACTGAAGCTTTCTTT. Translation: CASSSTVLLGGMNTEAFF.

The chain recombines TRBV5-6 with TRBJ1-1; weak D call: TRBD1 (6 bases). V was clipped by 4 bases and J by 1 base, with 11 bases between them. The germline V gene has CDR1 SGHDT and CDR2 YYEEEE. The CDR3 is made up of 14 amino acids. The CDR3, as DNA: TGTGCCAGCAGCACAGGGACAAGGAACACTGAAGCTTTCTTT. This encodes CASSTGTRNTEAFF.

CDR3 sequence (DNA): TGTGCCAGCAGCCTTTCCGGGACAAACACCTACGAGCAGTACTTC. Its translation is CASSLSGTNTYEQYF. This sequence joins TRBV28 and TRBJ2-7, with D perhaps TRBD1 (6 bases). Between the trimmed V and J ends, which lost 6 bases and 2 bases, there was a span of 17 bases. This CDR3 region has 15 residues. Germline V gene lookup returns CDR1 MDHEN and CDR2 SYDVKM.

This sequence joins TRBV7-9 and TRBJ2-1; weak D call: TRBD2 (5 bases). The CDR3 covers 13 residues. The germline gives CDR1 SEHNR, CDR2 FQNEAQ (reference sequence). V was trimmed by 1 base and J by 9 bases, leaving 10 bases between them. The CDR3 bases are TGTGCCAGCAGCTTAGGCGGGCGGAGTGAGCAGTTCTTC. Translating it yields CASSLGGRSEQFF.

The CDR3 coding sequence is TGTGCCTGGGTTCATGGTCCTTGGCCCTCAGGAGAGACCCAGTACTTC. This sequence encodes CAWVHGPWPSGETQYF. The rearrangement uses TRBV30 and TRBJ2-5; D is unresolved. V was trimmed by 5 bases and J by 4 bases, leaving 23 bases between them. Germline CDR1 reads GTSNPN; CDR2 reads SVGIG (reference sequence). This CDR3 has 16 residues.

The V call is TRBV19, the J call TRBJ1-5, with D uncertain. The CDR3 is made up of 14 amino acids. Germline CDR1 is LNHDA and CDR2 is SQIVND (reference sequence). V shed 3 bases and J shed 7 bases, with 13 bases lying between them. The CDR3 sequence is CASSMRGREQPQHF. CDR3 bases: TGTGCCAGTAGTATGAGAGGGCGAGAACAGCCCCAGCATTTT.

This sequence joins TRBV6-4 and TRBJ2-3; TRBD2 agrees at 11 bases. With V trimmed by 4 bases and J by 11 bases, 8 bases remained unmatched. CDR1 and CDR2 from the germline V gene are MRHNA and SNTAGT. CDR3 length: 14 residues. The CDR3 DNA follows: TGTGCCAGCAGTGGTAGCGGGGGGGCCGAAATGCAGTATTTT. Translation gives CASSGSGGAEMQYF.